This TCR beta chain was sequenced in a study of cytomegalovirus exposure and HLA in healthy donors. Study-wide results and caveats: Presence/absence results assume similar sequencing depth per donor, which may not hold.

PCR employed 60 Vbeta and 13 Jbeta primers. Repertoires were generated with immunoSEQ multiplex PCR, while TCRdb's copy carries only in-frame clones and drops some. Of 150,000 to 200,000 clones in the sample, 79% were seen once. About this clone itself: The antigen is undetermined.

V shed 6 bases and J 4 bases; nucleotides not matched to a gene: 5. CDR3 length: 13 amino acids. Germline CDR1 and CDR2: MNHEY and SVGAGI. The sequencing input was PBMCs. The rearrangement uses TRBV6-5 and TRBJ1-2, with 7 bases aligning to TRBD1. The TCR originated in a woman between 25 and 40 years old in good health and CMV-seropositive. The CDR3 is CASRQQGTYGYTF. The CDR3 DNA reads TGTGCCAGCAGACAACAGGGGACCTATGGCTACACCTTC.